This T cell receptor beta chain was sequenced during a study of T cell responses to AZD1222 COVID-19 vaccine. Study results and limitations: After two AZD1222 doses, spike-specific TCR breadth and depth rose versus day 0.

Looked up from germline, CDR1 is SGHTA and CDR2 is FQGNSA. The CDR3 totals 13 residues. The V gene end was trimmed by 6 bases and the J gene end by 4 bases; junction bases not matched to a gene: 3. This clone appeared a few times. Its antigen is unknown. Clones were read by immunoSEQ multiplex PCR, and TCRdb kept only the in-frame ones, dropping some. The sample has roughly 120,000 clones; about nine tenths are singletons. V usage is TRBV7-2 and J usage is TRBJ1-5; TRBD1 matches 7 bases. The clonotype comes from an adult in good health. The starting material was peripheral blood, obtained on day 0 of MenACWY control vaccination. CDR3 sequence (DNA): TGTGCCAGCAGTAGGGACAGTAATCAGCCCCAGCATTTT. Translating gives CASSRDSNQPQHF.